The 22 T cell receptor beta chains in this list originate from one sample, sequenced in a study of T-cell memory formation after mild COVID-19. TCRdb fed the 5' RACE reads into MiXCR, producing one record per CDR3 protein. The table records about 390,000 distinct CDR3 sequences, 20% to 25% of them present only once. Material for sequencing was PBMCs or a T cell subset sorted from them (not recorded which). These receptors were obtained from an adult woman who had mild COVID-19 (a few samples of this study predate the infection). Cell type and time point are not known.

This clonotype has more than one count but fewer than ten. The rearrangement links TRBV19 to TRBJ2-7; 10 bases align to TRBD2. The CDR3 contains 16 residues. V dropped 1 base and J dropped 3; count of bases not matched to a gene: 6. Germline CDR1 LNHDA, CDR2 SQIVND (reference sequence). The CDR3 protein is CASSIAASGRVYEQYF. The CDR3 region has the DNA TGTGCCAGTAGTATAGCGGCTAGCGGGAGAGTCTACGAGCAGTACTTC.

This chain links TRBV25-1 with TRBJ1-4; tentative D call: TRBD1 (6 bases). Germline V lookup: CDR1 MGHDK, CDR2 SYGVNS. CDR3 size: 15 residues. Trimming stripped 2 bases from V and 8 bases from J, with 15 bases between. In DNA form, the CDR3 reads TGTGCCAGCAGTGAACCGGGGACGGGGGCAGAAAAACTGTTTTTT. The encoded protein is CASSEPGTGAEKLFF.

V is TRBV20-1 and J is TRBJ2-3; the D gene could be TRBD1 or TRBD2 (6 bases each). The germline V gene encodes CDR1 DFQATT and CDR2 SNEGSKA (reference sequence). Trimming pared 0 bases from V and 6 bases from J, leaving 13 bases between. CDR3 length: 14 amino acids. CDR3 nucleotide sequence: TGCAGTGCTAGAGATGGGCCGGGGGCGGATACGCAGTATTTT. Translation gives CSARDGPGADTQYF.

The gene calls are TRBV6-1 and TRBJ2-2; TRBD2 aligns across 10 bases. Germline-derived CDR1 and CDR2 are MNHNS and SASEGT. J was trimmed by 2 bases and V by 7 bases; bases with no gene match: 4. The CDR3 covers 15 residues. The CDR3 DNA reads TGTGCCAGCAAAAGGACTAGCGGCAACACCGGGGAGCTGTTTTTT. Translated, it gives CASKRTSGNTGELFF.

The V gene is TRBV20-1, the J gene TRBJ2-2; D unresolved. Germline assignment: CDR1 DFQATT and CDR2 SNEGSKA (reference sequence). V was pared by 3 bases and J by 3 bases, with 11 bases between. The CDR3 extends over 14 amino acids. Here the CDR3 DNA reads TGCAGTGCTAGCTCTCGGGTCCACACCGGGGAGCTGTTTTTT. It specifies CSASSRVHTGELFF.

The chain couples TRBV19 to TRBJ2-6; the D is unclear. With 0 bases removed from V and 1 base from J, the gap between germline ends came to 10 bases. This CDR3 is built from 17 residues. Germline V gene lookup returns CDR1 LNHDA and CDR2 SQIVND (reference sequence). DNA for the CDR3: TGTGCCAGTAGTATAGAATTGCGGCTATCTGGGGCCAACGTCCTGACTTTC. Protein product: CASSIELRLSGANVLTF.

The rearrangement links TRBV3-1 to TRBJ1-4; D gene uncertain. Looked up from germline, CDR1 is LGHDT and CDR2 is YNNKEL (reference sequence). This CDR3 region has 18 residues. V gave up 8 bases and J gave up 0 bases, with 22 bases separating them. CDR3 bases: TGTGCCAGCTCCCCCTCGTGGGCGGACGTTCCAACTAATGAAAAACTGTTTTTT. Its protein is CASSPSWADVPTNEKLFF.

This clonotype showed up just a few times. The chain links TRBV20-1 to TRBJ2-7; D remains ambiguous. This CDR3 region has 15 residues. Per the germline V gene, CDR1 is DFQATT and CDR2 is SNEGSKA (reference sequence). V was pared by 0 bases and J by 3 bases, with 15 bases between. CDR3 DNA: TGCAGTGCTAGAGAGTTAACAGAAATTCTCTACGAGCAGTACTTC. Translated, it gives CSARELTEILYEQYF.

Details on this clonotype: Since a much larger clone is just one base distant, this may be a read error. The genes are TRBV11-2 and TRBJ2-2; D is unclear. CDR3 size: 12 residues. Germline CDR1 SGHAT, CDR2 FQNNGV. V lost 1 base and J lost 7, with 4 bases in between. The CDR3 DNA reads TGTGCCAGCAGCTTAGGGGTCGGGGAGCTGTTTTTT. This encodes CASSLGVGELFF.

The chain couples TRBV12-3 or TRBV12-4 to TRBJ1-5; D is undetermined. The V end lost 5 bases, the J end lost 4 bases, and 21 bases lay between the germline ends. This CDR3 region has 17 residues. The CDR3 reads CASSEPVRGARNQPQHF. CDR3 nucleotides: TGTGCCAGCAGTGAACCGGTTCGGGGAGCTCGGAATCAGCCCCAGCATTTT.

In this sample, this clonotype turned up a few times. For the CDR3, the DNA is TGCAGCGTTGAAGCGGAAGGGAATCAGCCCCAGCATTTT. Translating it yields CSVEAEGNQPQHF. This chain links TRBV29-1 with TRBJ1-5; no reliable D call. Trimming removed 1 base from V and 4 bases from J, with 8 bases in between. Per germline, CDR1 SQVTM and CDR2 ANQGSEA. The CDR3 extends over 13 amino acids.

The chain recombines TRBV24-1 with TRBJ1-5; 9 nucleotides match TRBD1. This CDR3 has 16 residues. Germline V gene data show CDR1 as KGHDR and CDR2 as SFDVKD. J was trimmed by 5 bases and V by 2 bases; bases with no gene match: 6. The DNA of the CDR3 is TGTGCCACCAGTGATTCGACAGGGGGTAGGTATCAGCCCCAGCATTTT. Translation gives CATSDSTGGRYQPQHF.

This clonotype occurred a few times. The chain employs TRBV14 and TRBJ1-1; D remains unclear. Deletions cut 1 base from V and 0 bases from J, with 3 bases between. The CDR3 is 13 amino acids. Germline V lookup: CDR1 SGHDN, CDR2 FVKESK. The CDR3 DNA is TGTGCCAGCAGCCAAGTTTTGAACACTGAAGCTTTCTTT. This gives the protein CASSQVLNTEAFF.

The CDR3 loop is CASGGPGRTGELFF. Here the CDR3 DNA reads TGTGCCAGCGGGGGGCCGGGTCGTACCGGGGAGCTGTTTTTT. The genes are TRBV7-3 and TRBJ2-2; either TRBD1 or TRBD2 may fit D (6 bases each). The V end lost 8 bases, the J end lost 5 bases, and 15 bases lay between the germline ends. CDR1 is SGHTA, CDR2 FQGTGA, per germline. This CDR3 comprises 14 residues.

This clonotype came up a few times. The chain recombines TRBV29-1 with TRBJ1-2; weak D call: TRBD1 (6 bases). Trimming removed 6 bases from V and 1 base from J, with 33 bases in between. Germline lookup yields CDR1 SQVTM and CDR2 ANQGSEA. The CDR3 runs to 20 residues. The CDR3 here is CSVVGGPGQQKLQNNYGYTF. In DNA, the CDR3 is TGCAGCGTCGTTGGGGGACCGGGACAACAAAAGCTCCAAAATAACTATGGCTACACCTTC.

This clonotype was counted at least ten times. This chain connects TRBV5-1 to TRBJ2-3, with D possibly matching TRBD1 (5 bases). V was trimmed by 2 bases and J by 11 bases, leaving 15 bases between them. This CDR3 is built from 13 residues. Per germline, CDR1 SGHRS and CDR2 YFSETQ. The CDR3 sequence is CASSFTQGEEQYF. The CDR3 DNA is TGCGCCAGCAGCTTTACTCAGGGTGAAGAGCAGTATTTT.

This clonotype was seen a handful of times. This chain links TRBV10-3 with TRBJ2-7, with D possibly being TRBD2 (6 bases). The CDR3 has 12 amino acids. Germline loops: CDR1 ENHRY, CDR2 SYGVKD. The V end lost 7 bases, the J end lost 7 bases, and 14 bases lay between the germline ends. CDR3: CAIISGPKEQYF. The CDR3 nucleotides read TGTGCCATCATTAGCGGACCTAAGGAGCAGTACTTC.

This clonotype was counted a few times. The rearrangement links TRBV6-1 to TRBJ2-3; 7 positions match TRBD1. Germline-derived CDR1 and CDR2 are MNHNS and SASEGT. This CDR3 region has 10 residues. The CDR3 loop reads CAGGEDTQYF. The CDR3 bases are TGTGCAGGGGGCGAAGATACGCAGTATTTT.

The CDR3 DNA sequence: TGTGCCAGCAGCTCCTCGGGTTCTGACTATGGCTACACCTTC. Protein product: CASSSSGSDYGYTF. The chain recombines TRBV7-9 with TRBJ1-2; the D is unclear. Trimming pared 4 bases from V and 3 bases from J, leaving 12 bases between. This CDR3 is 14 amino acids long. Germline V gene data show CDR1 as SEHNR and CDR2 as FQNEAQ (reference sequence).

The chain employs TRBV5-1 and TRBJ2-3; D possibly corresponds to TRBD1 (6 bases). This CDR3 is built from 15 residues. Germline V gene data show CDR1 as SGHRS and CDR2 as YFSETQ. Trimming took off 2 bases at V and 5 bases at J, with 15 bases between the two ends. The CDR3, as DNA: TGCGCCAGCAGCTTACAGGGCTCCCCAGAAGATACGCAGTATTTT. Translating it yields CASSLQGSPEDTQYF. The full variable domain, its missing parts supplied by reference TRBV5-1 and TRBJ2-3, is KAGVTQTPRYLIKTRGQQVTLSCSPISGHRSVSWYQQTPGQGLQFLFEYFSETQRNKGNFPGRFSGRQFSNSRSEMNVSTLELGDSALYLCASSLQGSPEDTQYFGPGTRLTVL.

This clonotype was counted only a few times. The CDR3 nucleotides are TGTGCCAGCAGTGCCGAGGGGACTAGCGGACAGAGAGCGCAGTATTTT. Protein: CASSAEGTSGQRAQYF. The V and J genes are TRBV27 and TRBJ2-3; the match to TRBD2 covers 11 bases. The germline V gene encodes CDR1 MNHEY and CDR2 SMNVEV (reference sequence). V lost 5 bases to trimming and J lost 10 bases; unmatched junction nucleotides: 14. The CDR3 runs 16 residues.

This clonotype has more than one count but fewer than ten. The rearrangement links TRBV7-6 to TRBJ2-2; D may be TRBD2 (5 bases). The CDR3 sequence is 15 residues long. The germline gives CDR1 SGHVS, CDR2 FNYEAQ. Trimming stripped 5 bases from V and 2 bases from J, with 12 bases between. The CDR3 DNA follows: TGTGCCAGCAGCCCTCGGACTGACAACACCGGGGAGCTGTTTTTT. This gives the protein CASSPRTDNTGELFF.